The rows below give T cell receptor beta chains drawn from one sample of a study of shared clonotypes between healthy human individuals. The data were produced by immunoSEQ multiplex PCR, yet TCRdb's version contains in-frame clones alone and is incomplete. The data show hundreds of thousands of clones, 92% seen once. The sample consisted of naive CD8+ T cells sorted from blood. These receptors were taken from a young man in good health. Both conserved end residues are part of each CDR3. D genes are given only for firm matches. Clone size is shown for a subset of rows, as once, few, many or a class of expanded clone.

>-|TRBV4-2|-|TRBJ1-1
CASSQVRSMNTEAFF
TGTGCCAGCAGCCAAGTTCGCTCTATGAACACTGAAGCTTTCTTT
>TRBD1|TRBV27|-|TRBJ2-7
CASSLQGQVYEQYF
TGTGCCAGCAGTTTACAGGGACAGGTATACGAGCAGTACTTC
>TRBD2|TRBV29-1|-|TRBJ2-2
CSVSGSPGELFF
TGCAGCGTCAGCGGGAGCCCCGGGGAGCTGTTTTTT
>TRBD1|TRBV5-1|-|TRBJ1-4
CASSQTGTNEKLFF
TGCGCCAGCAGCCAGACAGGGACTAATGAAAAACTGTTTTTT
>TRBD2|TRBV10-2|-|TRBJ2-1
CASIGTSGSRNEQFF
TGCGCCAGCATAGGGACTAGCGGGAGTCGGAATGAGCAGTTCTTC
>-|TRBV9|-|TRBJ2-2
CASTEGGTGELFF
TGTGCCAGCACCGAGGGCGGCACCGGGGAGCTGTTTTTT
>-|TRBV27|once|TRBJ2-2
CASRDKMVAGELFF
TGTGCCAGCCGGGACAAAATGGTCGCCGGGGAGCTGTTTTTT
>-|TRBV11-3|-|TRBJ2-1
CASSPYMGYNEQFF
TGTGCCAGCAGCCCCTATATGGGATACAATGAGCAGTTCTTC
>TRBD1|TRBV6-5|-|TRBJ1-1
CASSYSATGGFTEAFF
TGTGCCAGCAGTTACTCCGCGACAGGGGGGTTTACTGAAGCTTTCTTT
>-|TRBV6-4|-|TRBJ2-1
CASSDDRTEQFF
TGTGCCAGCAGTGACGATAGGACAGAGCAGTTCTTC
>-|TRBV28|-|TRBJ2-7
CASRDGTTYEQYF
TGTGCCAGCAGGGACGGGACAACCTACGAGCAGTACTTC
>-|TRBV6-6|few|TRBJ1-1
CASSSGPLGTEAFF
TGTGCCAGCAGCTCAGGACCGCTTGGGACTGAAGCTTTCTTT